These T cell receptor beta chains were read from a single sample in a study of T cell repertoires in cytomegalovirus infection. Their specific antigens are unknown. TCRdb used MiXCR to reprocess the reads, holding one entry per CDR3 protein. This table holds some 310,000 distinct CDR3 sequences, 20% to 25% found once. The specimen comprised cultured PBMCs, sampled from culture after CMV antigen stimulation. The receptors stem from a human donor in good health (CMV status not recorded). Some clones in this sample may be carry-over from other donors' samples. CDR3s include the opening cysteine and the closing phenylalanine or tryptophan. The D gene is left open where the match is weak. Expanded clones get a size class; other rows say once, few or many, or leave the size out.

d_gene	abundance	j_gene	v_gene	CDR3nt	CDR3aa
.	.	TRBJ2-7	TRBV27	TGTGCCAGCAGTTTTCCACAGTTAGACGAGCAGTACTTC	CASSFPQLDEQYF
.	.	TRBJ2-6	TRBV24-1	TGTGCCACCAGTGACGACGCCGGGGCCAACGTCCTGACTTTC	CATSDDAGANVLTF
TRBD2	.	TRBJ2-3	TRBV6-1	TGTGCCAGCAGAAGACTAGCTAGCACAGATACGCAGTATTTT	CASRRLASTDTQYF
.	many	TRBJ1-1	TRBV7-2	TGTGCCAGCAGCTTAGGGCCGAGGAACACTGAAGCTTTCTTT	CASSLGPRNTEAFF
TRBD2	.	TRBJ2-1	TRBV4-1	TGCGCCAGCAGCCAAGGAACTAGCGGGAGTTTTAATGAGCAGTTCTTC	CASSQGTSGSFNEQFF
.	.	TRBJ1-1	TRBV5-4	TGTGCCAGCAGCCCGGACGGCCCTAACACTGAAGCTTTCTTT	CASSPDGPNTEAFF
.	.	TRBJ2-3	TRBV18	TGTGCCAGCTCACGAAGGACAGGGACGCGGGAGGCCTATACAAAAACTTCCACAGATACGCAGTATTTT	CASSRRTGTREAYTKTSTDTQYF
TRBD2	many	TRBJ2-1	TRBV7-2	TGTGCCAGCAGCTCGACAACTAGCGGGAGGGCCTTACATGAGCAGTTCTTC	CASSSTTSGRALHEQFF
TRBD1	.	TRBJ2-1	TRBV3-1	TGTGCCAGCAGCCAATTAGGGTCGGACAGGGGTAATGAGCAGTTCTTC	CASSQLGSDRGNEQFF
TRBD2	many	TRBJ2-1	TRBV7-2	TGTGCCAGCAGCTTCATTCCCCTGACTAGCGGGAGTGGTGAGCAGTTCTTC	CASSFIPLTSGSGEQFF
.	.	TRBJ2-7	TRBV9	TGTGCCAGCAGCGTAGATACGGGAGCCGAGCAGTACTTC	CASSVDTGAEQYF
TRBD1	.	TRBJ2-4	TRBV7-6	TGTGCCAGCAGCTTCGACAGGGGGAACATTCAGTACTTC	CASSFDRGNIQYF
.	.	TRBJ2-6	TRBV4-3	TGCGCCAGCAGCCAAGTCGACAGGGCCAACGTCCTGACTTTC	CASSQVDRANVLTF